The clone carrying this TCR beta chain has a count of ten or more. The antigen is undetermined. This record belongs to a study of T-cell reconstitution after alpha-beta-depleted transplantation in children. Study-level findings and limits: T cells produced anew were the main source of T-cell counts and diversity one year after transplant.

CDR3 size: 14 residues. The V end lost 6 bases, the J end lost 2 bases, and 14 bases lay between the germline ends. The germline V gene encodes CDR1 MGHDK and CDR2 SYGVNS. Researchers prepared the TCRbeta library using unique molecular identifiers, the study reports. TCRdb reanalysed the PCR reads using MiXCR and keeps one entry per CDR3 protein. The sample contains some 300,000 distinct CDR3 sequences, over 7.5% of which appear only once. The origin of this receptor is a female patient between 2 and 15 years old who had a stem cell transplant for Fanconi anemia, so the T cells may come from the graft donor. V gene TRBV25-1 combines with J gene TRBJ2-7; D perhaps matches TRBD2 (6 bases). The source material was peripheral blood, sampled 360 days after TCRalphabeta/CD19-depleted stem cell transplant. The CDR3 bases are TGTGCCAGCAGGCCTCTAGGAGGGCCCTACGAGCAGTACTTC. This encodes CASRPLGGPYEQYF.